Listed here are 32 T cell receptor beta chains from one sample, sequenced in a study of OX40 agonist ivuxolimab in advanced cancers. Repertoires were generated with immunoSEQ multiplex PCR, while TCRdb's copy carries only in-frame clones and drops some. Found here are around 61,000 clones, 82% of them singletons; the top ten hold less than 5%. The sequences come from CD4+ or CD8+ T cells sorted from blood, collected in a trial of the OX40 agonist ivuxolimab. The origin of the receptors is an adult with an advanced solid tumor such as melanoma, head and neck, liver or kidney cancer.

The J gene is TRBJ2-1, the V gene TRBV7-2; D is undetermined. CDR1 is SGHTA and CDR2 is FQGNSA in the germline V gene. Trimming left V 3 bases short and J 1 base short, with 4 bases between. CDR3 size: 13 residues. CDR3 sequence: CASSFSSYNEQFF. CDR3 DNA: TGTGCCAGCAGCTTTTCTTCCTACAATGAGCAGTTCTTC. The complete variable domain, with remaining parts taken from reference TRBV7-2 and TRBJ2-1, reads GAGVSQSPSNKVTEKGKDVELRCDPISGHTALYWYRQSLGQGLEFLIYFQGNSAPDKSGLPSDRFSAERTGGSVSTLTIQRTQQEDSAVYLCASSFSSYNEQFFGPGTRLTVL.

This clone has a single count. This rearrangement joins TRBV6-1 to TRBJ1-4; the D gene is possibly TRBD1 (5 bases). V lost 4 bases and J lost 7, with 28 bases in between. This CDR3 has 19 amino acids. Looked up from germline, CDR1 is MNHNS and CDR2 is SASEGT. The CDR3 sequence is CASSAGTRAGSNHGEKLFF. The CDR3 region has the DNA TGTGCCAGCAGTGCCGGAACTAGGGCAGGGAGTAATCATGGTGAAAAACTGTTTTTT.

The V gene is TRBV5-1, the J gene TRBJ1-1; perhaps TRBD1 as D (6 bases). This CDR3 is 15 amino acids long. Germline-derived CDR1 and CDR2 are SGHRS and YFSETQ. V was pared by 4 bases and J by 3 bases, with 16 bases between. CDR3 sequence: CASSMPTGTYTEAFF. CDR3 nucleotide sequence: TGCGCCAGCAGCATGCCCACAGGGACTTACACTGAAGCTTTCTTT.

The chain links TRBV5-6 to TRBJ2-7; 9 bases match TRBD1. This CDR3 contains 14 residues. The V segment lost 2 bases and the J segment 5 bases; nucleotides outside the gene matches: 5. The V gene's germline CDR1 is SGHDT and CDR2 YYEEEE. The DNA of the CDR3 is TGTGCCAGCAGCTTATTAGGACAGGGGCACGAGCAGTACTTC. Translation: CASSLLGQGHEQYF.

The rearrangement uses TRBV6-1 and TRBJ2-5; tentatively, D is TRBD1 or TRBD2 (5 bases each). Germline lookup yields CDR1 MNHNS and CDR2 SASEGT. This CDR3 comprises 14 residues. CDR3 bases: TGTGCTTCTACCCTCGGGACGGTGGAAGAGACCCAGTACTTC. It encodes CASTLGTVEETQYF.

The chain joins TRBV6-4 to TRBJ1-1; D unclear. Per germline, CDR1 MRHNA and CDR2 SNTAGT. V was pared by 5 bases and J by 3 bases, with 13 bases between. The CDR3 contains 14 residues. CDR3 nucleotides: TGTGCCAGCAGTCGTTCCCCTGGGGACACTGAAGCTTTCTTT. This encodes CASSRSPGDTEAFF.

V is TRBV7-9 and J is TRBJ2-1, with TRBD2 identical over 7 bases. J was trimmed by 8 bases and V by 1 base; bases with no gene match: 5. Germline assignment: CDR1 SEHNR and CDR2 FQNEAQ (reference sequence). The CDR3 totals 14 residues. The CDR3 is CASSLVGLVYEQFF. The DNA for the CDR3 is TGTGCCAGCAGCTTAGTTGGACTAGTATATGAGCAGTTCTTC.

The V call is TRBV6-1, the J call TRBJ2-3, with a possible D match to TRBD2 (6 bases). The germline V gene encodes CDR1 MNHNS and CDR2 SASEGT. The CDR3 spans 14 residues. V was pared by 4 bases and J by 6 bases, with 14 bases between. The CDR3 DNA follows: TGTGCCAGCAGTGTACCCGAGGAGGGGGATACGCAGTATTTT. It specifies CASSVPEEGDTQYF.

This rearrangement joins TRBV6-5 to TRBJ1-4, with D hard to call. The V end lost 0 bases, the J end lost 5 bases, and 7 bases lay between the germline ends. Germline V gives CDR1 MNHEY, CDR2 SVGAGI. The CDR3 is made up of 14 amino acids. The CDR3 DNA reads as TGTGCCAGCAGTTACTCTACCCGAAATGAAAAACTGTTTTTT. It translates to CASSYSTRNEKLFF.

The chain links TRBV15 to TRBJ1-1; D uncertain. The CDR3 loop spans 11 amino acids. Germline lookup yields CDR1 LNHNV and CDR2 YYDKDF (reference sequence). The V end lost 3 bases, the J end lost 11 bases, and 10 bases lay between the germline ends. CDR3 in DNA: TGTGCCACCAGCAGTGAAGCGATTGCTTTCTTT. Translation gives CATSSEAIAFF.

The V gene is TRBV5-4, the J gene TRBJ2-7, with D possibly being TRBD1 or TRBD2 (5 bases each). Deletions cut 0 bases from V and 3 bases from J, with 7 bases between. The CDR3 totals 13 residues. Per germline, CDR1 SGHNT and CDR2 YYREEE (reference sequence). The CDR3 here is CASSLGGDYEQYF. The CDR3 nucleotides read TGTGCCAGCAGCTTGGGAGGGGACTACGAGCAGTACTTC.

The V and J genes are TRBV10-3 and TRBJ1-1, with D maybe TRBD1 (6 bases). V gave up 7 bases and J gave up 4 bases, with 16 bases separating them. The length of the CDR3 is 14 residues. Germline-derived CDR1 and CDR2 are ENHRY and SYGVKD. The CDR3 DNA reads TGTGCCATCAAGGACCTTGGGACATCCACTGAAGCTTTCTTT. Its translation: CAIKDLGTSTEAFF.

V and J are TRBV7-2 and TRBJ2-1; D may correspond to TRBD1 or TRBD2 (5 bases each). This CDR3 contains 16 residues. V lost 0 bases and J lost 5, with 14 bases in between. From germline, CDR1 is SGHTA and CDR2 FQGNSA. In DNA form, the CDR3 reads TGTGCCAGCAGCTTAGCCCCAACTTTGGGGGACAATGAGCAGTTCTTC. This sequence encodes CASSLAPTLGDNEQFF.

This clone was found once. V gene TRBV7-9 combines with J gene TRBJ2-1, with 12 bases matching TRBD1. The V gene end was trimmed by 5 bases and the J gene end by 3 bases; junction bases not matched to a gene: 14. In germline, CDR1 is SEHNR, CDR2 FQNEAQ (reference sequence). The CDR3 loop spans 19 amino acids. Written as DNA, the CDR3 is TGTGCCAGCAGCCTCGGGACAGGGGGCGACCAACCCCTCTACAATGAGCAGTTCTTC. This codes for CASSLGTGGDQPLYNEQFF. Variable domain in full (rest from reference TRBV7-9 and TRBJ2-1): DTGVSQNPRHKITKRGQNVTFRCDPISEHNRLYWYRQTLGQGPEFLTYFQNEAQLEKSRLLSDRFSAERPKGSFSTLEIQRTEQGDSAMYLCASSLGTGGDQPLYNEQFFGPGTRLTVL.

This chain links TRBV7-6 with TRBJ1-1, with TRBD1 matching over 10 bases. Germline values: CDR1 SGHVS, CDR2 FNYEAQ. Trimming took 5 bases from V and 11 from J; bases not matched to a gene: 11. The CDR3 has 14 residues. CDR3 sequence: CASSPFWTGGEAFF. The CDR3 region has the DNA TGTGCCAGCAGCCCTTTTTGGACAGGGGGTGAGGCTTTCTTT. The full variable domain, rest sourced from reference TRBV7-6 and TRBJ1-1, is GAGVSQSPRYKVTKRGQDVALRCDPISGHVSLYWYRQALGQGPEFLTYFNYEAQQDKSGLPNDRFSAERPEGSISTLTIQRTEQRDSAMYRCASSPFWTGGEAFFGQGTRLTVV.

This clone was found once. The chain links TRBV7-3 to TRBJ2-3; 10 bases fit TRBD2. This CDR3 spans 17 amino acids. Germline lookup yields CDR1 SGHTA and CDR2 FQGTGA. V lost 5 bases, J lost 4 bases, and 12 bases stayed unmatched. Here the CDR3 DNA reads TGTGCCAGCAGCCTTCTAGCGGGGGAAGGGGTAGCAGATACGCAGTATTTT. It yields the protein CASSLLAGEGVADTQYF.

This clone was recorded once. This CDR3 reads CASSQGWMGPYEQYF. For the CDR3, the DNA is TGCGCCAGCAGCCAAGGCTGGATGGGACCCTACGAGCAGTACTTC. The gene calls are TRBV4-1 and TRBJ2-7; D is perhaps TRBD1 or TRBD2 (5 bases each). V was trimmed by 1 base and J by 2 bases, leaving 12 bases between them. This CDR3 comprises 15 residues. Germline CDR1 is MGHRA and CDR2 is YSYEKL.

This clone was found once. The chain recombines TRBV9 with TRBJ1-1, with TRBD1 as a possible D gene (6 bases). Germline V gene data show CDR1 as SGDLS and CDR2 as YYNGEE. Trimming took off 4 bases at V and 7 bases at J, with 17 bases between the two ends. This CDR3 region has 14 residues. Here the CDR3 DNA reads TGTGCCAGCAGCCCCACAGGGAAGATGTTTGAAGCTTTCTTT. It codes for CASSPTGKMFEAFF.

The chain employs TRBV30 and TRBJ1-3; D not certain. The germline V gene has CDR1 GTSNPN and CDR2 SVGIG (reference sequence). V was cut by 0 bases and J by 0 bases, with 12 bases left in between. CDR3 length equals 16 residues. Written as DNA, the CDR3 is TGTGCCTGGAGTGTACGGGGAACAAACTCTGGAAACACCATATATTTT. Its protein product is CAWSVRGTNSGNTIYF.

The CDR3 sequence: CASSPQGTEAFF. The CDR3 nucleotides read TGTGCCAGCAGTCCCCAGGGTACTGAAGCTTTCTTT. The V call is TRBV2, the J call TRBJ1-1, with a tentative D call TRBD1 (5 bases). This CDR3 is 12 amino acids long. Trimming stripped 5 bases from V and 5 bases from J, with 9 bases between. Looked up from germline, CDR1 is SNHLY and CDR2 is FYNNEI. Filled out from reference TRBV2 and TRBJ1-1, the complete variable domain reads EPEVTQTPSHQVTQMGQEVILRCVPISNHLYFYWYRQILGQKVEFLVSFYNNEISEKSEIFDDQFSVERPDGSNFTLKIRSTKLEDSAMYFCASSPQGTEAFFGQGTRLTVV.

The V and J genes are TRBV5-1 and TRBJ2-6, with D uncertain. Trimming removed 0 bases at V and 0 bases at J, with 4 bases between. In germline, CDR1 is SGHRS, CDR2 YFSETQ. The CDR3 is made up of 15 amino acids. In DNA, the CDR3 is TGCGCCAGCAGCTTGGTTGCCTCTGGGGCCAACGTCCTGACTTTC. This translates into CASSLVASGANVLTF.

V is TRBV5-4 and J is TRBJ2-1, with TRBD2 identical over 10 bases. CDR1 SGHNT and CDR2 YYREEE come from the germline V gene (reference sequence). V gave up 0 bases and J gave up 9 bases; unmatched junction bases: 9. The CDR3 covers 16 residues. The CDR3 loop reads CASSLGLAGGQGEQFF. The CDR3 DNA follows: TGTGCCAGCAGCTTGGGATTAGCGGGGGGCCAGGGTGAGCAGTTCTTC.

V usage is TRBV29-1 and J usage is TRBJ1-1, with TRBD1 matching over 7 bases. The V segment lost 7 bases and the J segment 1 base; nucleotides outside the gene matches: 6. The V gene's germline CDR1 is SQVTM and CDR2 ANQGSEA. The CDR3 consists of 13 residues. The CDR3 spells CSAEGQANTEAFF. Here the CDR3 DNA reads TGCAGCGCCGAAGGACAGGCGAACACTGAAGCTTTCTTT.

The rearrangement joins TRBV7-9 to TRBJ1-5; 11 bases align to TRBD1. Trimming removed 6 bases from V and 1 base from J; junction bases left unmatched: 5. Germline V gene lookup returns CDR1 SEHNR and CDR2 FQNEAQ (reference sequence). CDR3 length equals 16 residues. This CDR3 reads CASSPGQGASNQPQHF. The CDR3 DNA follows: TGTGCCAGCAGTCCCGGACAGGGGGCGAGCAATCAGCCCCAGCATTTT.

The chain links TRBV28 to TRBJ1-2, with D uncertain. Germline loops: CDR1 MDHEN, CDR2 SYDVKM. The CDR3 loop spans 12 amino acids. Trimming pared 5 bases from V and 7 bases from J, leaving 11 bases between. The CDR3 coding sequence is TGTGCCAGCAGTCAAGGAAGTCTTGGCTACACCTTC. Translated, it gives CASSQGSLGYTF.

There are a few counts of this clone. The rearrangement joins TRBV7-9 to TRBJ1-6; D possibly corresponds to TRBD1 (5 bases). Germline loops: CDR1 SEHNR, CDR2 FQNEAQ (reference sequence). V lost 6 bases and J lost 10, with 10 bases in between. The CDR3 is 12 residues long. CDR3 protein: CASRSTDSPLHF. Here the CDR3 DNA reads TGTGCCAGCAGATCGACAGACTCACCCCTCCACTTT.

The CDR3 region has the DNA TGTGCCAGCAGCCCCATGGGGACAGGGATAGACTATGGCTACACCTTC. This encodes CASSPMGTGIDYGYTF. This chain links TRBV27 with TRBJ1-2, with 9 bases aligning to TRBD1. Trimming took 6 bases from V and 3 from J; bases not matched to a gene: 11. Germline values: CDR1 MNHEY, CDR2 SMNVEV (reference sequence). This CDR3 spans 16 amino acids.

This chain uses TRBV15 with TRBJ1-1, with 8 bases that match TRBD1. Germline CDR1 and CDR2: LNHNV and YYDKDF (reference sequence). There are 18 residues in the CDR3. V dropped 6 bases and J dropped 4; count of bases not matched to a gene: 19. For the CDR3, the DNA is TGTGCCACCAGAGAAACCAGGGGGCATACCGGCATTCCCACTGAAGCTTTCTTT. It specifies CATRETRGHTGIPTEAFF.

The chain is built from TRBV6-5 and TRBJ2-7, with 8 bases lining up with TRBD2. The CDR3 loop spans 15 amino acids. V lost 5 bases to trimming and J lost 2 bases; unmatched junction nucleotides: 8. Germline CDR1 and CDR2: MNHEY and SVGAGI. The CDR3 DNA reads TGTGCCAGCAGTGCTCCGGGACTAGGGACCTACGAGCAGTACTTC. Encoded protein: CASSAPGLGTYEQYF.

V and J are TRBV19 and TRBJ1-6; D perhaps matches TRBD1 (6 bases). V was shortened by 6 bases and J by 5 bases, with 11 bases between the two germline ends. The CDR3 is 14 amino acids. The germline gives CDR1 LNHDA, CDR2 SQIVND (reference sequence). The CDR3 DNA reads as TGTGCCAGTAGCCCGGGACAAAATAATTCACCCCTCCACTTT. Translating it yields CASSPGQNNSPLHF.

V gene TRBV21-1 combines with J gene TRBJ2-7. TRBV21-1 counts as a pseudogene. The CDR3 covers 19 residues. CDR3: CASSKVWPRRRQFTYEQYF. CDR3 DNA: TGTGCCAGCAGCAAAGTTTGGCCCCGCCGCCGGCAGTTCACCTACGAGCAGTACTTC.

The chain has TRBV19 and TRBJ1-1; no reliable D call. This CDR3 has 11 residues. Trimming stripped 3 bases from V and 8 bases from J, with 7 bases between. CDR1 and CDR2 from the germline V gene are LNHDA and SQIVND (reference sequence). DNA for the CDR3: TGTGCCAGTAGTATTTTTCGGGAAGCTTTCTTT. It specifies CASSIFREAFF.